This entry lists 30 T cell receptor beta chains sequenced from one sample in a study of blood T cell repertoires in COVID-19. Generated by immunoSEQ multiplex PCR, the TCRdb table keeps only in-frame clones and is missing some. The sample has around 120,000 clones; less than 95% are singletons. Sequencing was performed on peripheral blood. All receptors come from a human donor with active COVID-19. The donor label of this sample is uncertain.

The chain links TRBV5-1 to TRBJ2-5; TRBD1 might be the D (5 bases). The CDR3 extends over 15 amino acids. Germline V gene sequence: CDR1 SGHRS, CDR2 YFSETQ. With 0 bases removed from V and 5 bases from J, the gap between germline ends came to 14 bases. The CDR3 DNA is TGCGCCAGCAGCTTGGCCGTGGTAGCAGGGGAGACCCAGTACTTC. Amino acids: CASSLAVVAGETQYF.

The chain carries TRBV7-9 and TRBJ1-2; D is unclear. The CDR3 runs 15 residues. CDR1 and CDR2 (germline): SEHNR, FQNEAQ (reference sequence). V was trimmed by 11 bases and J by 2 bases, leaving 21 bases between them. Written as DNA, the CDR3 is TGTGCCCTTCTAGAGGCCAGCCGTACCAACTATGGCTACACCTTC. Its translation is CALLEASRTNYGYTF.

This rearrangement joins TRBV27 to TRBJ1-1, with 7 bases that match TRBD1. The CDR3 is 15 residues long. Germline V gene sequence: CDR1 MNHEY, CDR2 SMNVEV (reference sequence). Trimming removed 3 bases from V and 4 bases from J; junction bases left unmatched: 8. The CDR3 sequence is CASSFSVRGFTEAFF. The CDR3 DNA is TGTGCCAGCAGTTTCTCCGTCAGGGGGTTCACTGAAGCTTTCTTT.

The chain couples TRBV2 to TRBJ1-2; D unresolved. Germline lookup yields CDR1 SNHLY and CDR2 FYNNEI. V was clipped by 7 bases and J by 6 bases, with 6 bases between them. The CDR3 loop spans 10 amino acids. The CDR3 DNA sequence: TGTGCCAGCACGGGTAATGGCTACACCTTC. Amino acid sequence: CASTGNGYTF.

The chain links TRBV5-8 to TRBJ1-1; D is perhaps TRBD1 (5 bases). The CDR3 totals 14 residues. V lost 4 bases and J 7 bases, leaving 17 bases between the germline ends. Germline V gene data show CDR1 as SGHTS and CDR2 as YDEGEE. The CDR3 loop reads CASSVTAGTVEAFF. CDR3 DNA: TGTGCCAGCAGCGTAACAGCCGGGACTGTTGAAGCTTTCTTT.

DNA for the CDR3: TGCGCCAGCAGCTTGACTAGCGGGGCGATATACAATGAGCAGTTCTTC. Protein sequence: CASSLTSGAIYNEQFF. The chain couples TRBV5-1 to TRBJ2-1, with 10 bases lining up with TRBD2. Germline CDR1 SGHRS, CDR2 YFSETQ. V gave up 1 base and J gave up 4 bases; unmatched junction bases: 5. This CDR3 has 16 residues.

The J gene is TRBJ1-6, the V gene TRBV5-5, with 8 positions matching TRBD1. This CDR3 contains 15 residues. Trimming removed 4 bases from V and 5 bases from J; junction bases left unmatched: 5. Germline CDR1 is SGHKS and CDR2 is YYEKEE (reference sequence). The CDR3 DNA follows: TGTGCCAGCAGCAACCAGACAGGGGATAATTCACCCCTCCACTTT. This gives the protein CASSNQTGDNSPLHF.

The V and J genes are TRBV12-3 or TRBV12-4 and TRBJ1-1; possible D gene TRBD1, 5 bases. The V end was cut by 2 bases, the J end by 1 base, with 5 bases between. This CDR3 contains 13 residues. The CDR3 nucleotides read TGTGCCAGCAGTTTAACAGGGAACACTGAAGCTTTCTTT. This gives the protein CASSLTGNTEAFF.

This clone was counted a single time. The chain has TRBV4-3 and TRBJ1-2, with TRBD1 matching over 9 bases. CDR1 is LGHNA and CDR2 is YSLEER in the germline V gene. Trimming removed 2 bases from V and 8 bases from J; junction bases left unmatched: 6. The length of the CDR3 is 14 residues. Here the CDR3 reads CASSQNRGLVGYTF. CDR3 bases: TGCGCCAGCAGCCAAAACAGGGGGCTTGTGGGCTACACCTTC.

The CDR3 loop reads CSIRTSGVSGELFF. The CDR3 DNA reads as TGCAGCATTAGGACTAGCGGGGTTTCCGGGGAGCTGTTTTTT. The rearrangement uses TRBV29-1 and TRBJ2-2; 12 bases map to TRBD2. The V segment lost 8 bases and the J segment 6 bases; nucleotides outside the gene matches: 7. Germline V gene data show CDR1 as SQVTM and CDR2 as ANQGSEA. The CDR3 has 14 amino acids.

The V and J genes are TRBV7-9 and TRBJ2-6; no firm D call. The CDR3 consists of 17 residues. Germline lookup yields CDR1 SEHNR and CDR2 FQNEAQ (reference sequence). The germline V and J ends were trimmed by 1 base and 2 bases, with 12 bases remaining between them. The CDR3 DNA reads as TGTGCCAGCAGCTTAGAACTGCGGTCTGCTGGGGCCAACGTCCTGACTTTC. Translation gives CASSLELRSAGANVLTF. Full variable domain (missing parts from reference TRBV7-9 and TRBJ2-6): DTGVSQNPRHKITKRGQNVTFRCDPISEHNRLYWYRQTLGQGPEFLTYFQNEAQLEKSRLLSDRFSAERPKGSFSTLEIQRTEQGDSAMYLCASSLELRSAGANVLTFGAGSRLTVL.

This chain connects TRBV4-1 to TRBJ1-4; TRBD1 aligns across 10 bases. Per the germline V gene, CDR1 is MGHRA and CDR2 is YSYEKL. This CDR3 has 18 amino acids. J lost 8 bases, V lost 2 bases, and 14 bases had no gene match. Written as DNA, the CDR3 is TGCGCCAGCAGCCAACTCCCTCCGACAGGGGGCGCTTGGGAAAAACTGTTTTTT. This translates into CASSQLPPTGGAWEKLFF.

This clone was seen just once. The chain carries TRBV7-9 and TRBJ2-7; tentatively, D is TRBD2 (6 bases). Germline V gene data show CDR1 as SEHNR and CDR2 as FQNEAQ (reference sequence). The CDR3 runs 16 residues. The germline V and J ends were trimmed by 5 bases and 3 bases, with 20 bases remaining between them. CDR3 bases: TGTGCCAGCAGCCACAAAGATCCGGGGGTAAACTACGAGCAGTACTTC. Translation: CASSHKDPGVNYEQYF.

The table lists this clone with a count of one. The genes are TRBV6-4 and TRBJ2-3, with D perhaps matching TRBD2 (6 bases). Trimming removed 7 bases from V and 0 bases from J, with 11 bases in between. Germline V gene lookup returns CDR1 MRHNA and CDR2 SNTAGT. The CDR3 is made up of 14 amino acids. The DNA for the CDR3 is TGTGCCAGCACCAAGACTAGAAGCACAGATACGCAGTATTTT. This codes for CASTKTRSTDTQYF.

The V gene is TRBV6-2 or TRBV6-3, the J gene TRBJ2-3; D might be TRBD2 (6 bases). The CDR3 is made up of 15 amino acids. Germline V gene lookup returns CDR1 MNHEY and CDR2 SVGEGT. Trimming pared 2 bases from V and 4 bases from J, leaving 13 bases between. The CDR3 reads CASSYPRGSSDTQYF. The CDR3 DNA reads as TGTGCCAGCAGTTACCCCCGGGGGTCTTCAGATACGCAGTATTTT.

The CDR3, as DNA: TGTGCCAGCAGTTACGAAAGGGGGCGCGGTGAAAAACTGTTTTTT. Translating gives CASSYERGRGEKLFF. The chain joins TRBV6-2 or TRBV6-3 to TRBJ1-4; 7 nucleotides line up with TRBD1. The CDR3 runs 15 residues. Looked up from germline, CDR1 is MNHEY and CDR2 is SVGEGT. After removal of 2 bases from V and 7 bases from J, the junction contained 7 bases not matched to a gene.

The chain is built from TRBV7-8 and TRBJ1-1, with 7 positions matching TRBD1. After removal of 3 bases from V and 9 bases from J, the junction contained 10 bases not matched to a gene. Germline V gene lookup returns CDR1 SGHVS and CDR2 FQNEAQ. There are 14 residues in the CDR3. As DNA, the CDR3 is TGTGCCAGCAGCTTTCCTGGACAGGCATCGAAAGCTTTCTTT. Its translation: CASSFPGQASKAFF.

About this clone: The junction does not match germline at one end; this may be a read error. The chain recombines TRBV13 with TRBJ1-4; D might be TRBD1 (6 bases). Per the germline V gene, CDR1 is PRHDT and CDR2 is FYEKMQ (reference sequence). The CDR3 contains 14 residues. DNA of the CDR3: TGTGCCAGCACTGACAGGTCAACAAATGAAAAACTGTTTTTT. Translated: CASTDRSTNEKLFF.

The rearrangement joins TRBV4-1 to TRBJ2-7; 8 nucleotides agree with TRBD1. Germline V lookup: CDR1 MGHRA, CDR2 YSYEKL. J lost 3 bases, V lost 4 bases, and 14 bases had no gene match. The length of the CDR3 is 17 residues. The CDR3 sequence: CASSPTSGTGRHYEQYF. CDR3 DNA: TGCGCCAGCAGCCCCACTTCCGGGACAGGAAGACACTACGAGCAGTACTTC.

The V and J genes are TRBV18 and TRBJ2-5, with D possibly TRBD2 on 5 matching bases. Trimming cost V 1 base and J 5 bases, with 5 bases left between them. The CDR3 runs 12 residues. Germline-derived CDR1 and CDR2 are KGHSH and LQKENI. CDR3 coding DNA: TGTGCCAGCTCACCACGAGGGGAGACCCAGTACTTC. It yields the protein CASSPRGETQYF.

The chain has TRBV6-5 and TRBJ2-5; D call uncertain. V shed 4 bases and J shed 2 bases, with 2 bases lying between them. CDR3 length equals 11 residues. Germline V lookup: CDR1 MNHEY, CDR2 SVGAGI. CDR3 sequence: CASSSQETQYF. In DNA, the CDR3 is TGTGCCAGCAGTTCACAAGAGACCCAGTACTTC.

The rearrangement links TRBV6-5 to TRBJ2-7, with TRBD1 identical over 10 bases. With V trimmed by 6 bases and J by 7 bases, 9 bases remained unmatched. This CDR3 has 14 residues. The germline CDR1 and CDR2 sequences are MNHEY and SVGAGI. The CDR3 loop reads CASSRRQGAEEQYF. CDR3 DNA: TGTGCCAGCAGCAGACGACAGGGGGCAGAGGAGCAGTACTTC.

The chain carries TRBV15 and TRBJ2-1, with 7 bases fitting TRBD1. This CDR3 is built from 15 residues. With V trimmed by 4 bases and J by 6 bases, 9 bases remained unmatched. From germline, CDR1 is LNHNV and CDR2 YYDKDF (reference sequence). CDR3 nucleotides: TGTGCCACCAGCATACCGGGACAGTCTTTCAATGAGCAGTTCTTC. This codes for CATSIPGQSFNEQFF.

The chain links TRBV5-6 to TRBJ2-3; D perhaps matches TRBD1 (6 bases). In germline, CDR1 is SGHDT, CDR2 YYEEEE. The CDR3 spans 15 residues. The germline V and J ends were trimmed by 2 bases and 2 bases, with 12 bases remaining between them. The CDR3 DNA reads as TGTGCCAGCAGCTTCTTCCAGGGGACCACAGATACGCAGTATTTT. Its protein is CASSFFQGTTDTQYF.

The chain employs TRBV5-1 and TRBJ2-5; TRBD1 might be the D (6 bases). This CDR3 has 13 residues. CDR1 SGHRS and CDR2 YFSETQ come from the germline V gene. Trimming pared 4 bases from V and 2 bases from J, leaving 9 bases between. The CDR3 protein is CASSVGHQETQYF. The DNA of the CDR3 is TGCGCCAGCAGCGTGGGACATCAAGAGACCCAGTACTTC.

This clone was observed once. This sequence joins TRBV4-2 and TRBJ1-4, with a tentative D call TRBD1 (5 bases). CDR1 and CDR2 (germline): LGHNA, YNFKEQ. V was clipped by 2 bases and J by 7 bases, with 17 bases between them. The CDR3 is 16 amino acids. CDR3 amino acids: CASSQYSGVRAEKLFF. CDR3 nucleotide sequence: TGTGCCAGCAGCCAATACAGCGGGGTCAGGGCTGAAAAACTGTTTTTT.

This clone was seen a single time. This chain joins TRBV19 and TRBJ2-7, with 7 positions matching TRBD1. The CDR3 totals 15 residues. With V trimmed by 4 bases and J by 3 bases, 9 bases remained unmatched. CDR1 LNHDA and CDR2 SQIVND come from the germline V gene (reference sequence). The CDR3 sequence: CASSKSGTARYEQYF. DNA of the CDR3: TGTGCCAGTAGTAAATCCGGGACAGCGCGCTACGAGCAGTACTTC.

The chain couples TRBV9 to TRBJ2-1; 7 nucleotides line up with TRBD1. The germline CDR1 and CDR2 sequences are SGDLS and YYNGEE. The junction had 7 bases not matched to a gene; V was cut back by 0 bases and J by 13 bases. This CDR3 is built from 13 residues. CDR3 amino acids: CASSVGGGSRQFF. CDR3 bases: TGTGCCAGCAGCGTAGGAGGGGGCAGTAGACAGTTCTTC.

The chain links TRBV11-3 to TRBJ2-1; 7 bases match TRBD1. CDR3 size: 17 residues. The ends lost 5 bases at V and 5 bases at J; junction bases unmatched: 15. Germline V gene data show CDR1 as SGHNT and CDR2 as YENEEA. The CDR3 DNA follows: TGTGCCAGCAGCGCGAGTCGGTCCGGACAGGCTAACAATGAGCAGTTCTTC. Its translation: CASSASRSGQANNEQFF. The full variable domain, completed using reference TRBV11-3 and TRBJ2-1, is EAGVVQSPRYKIIEKKQPVAFWCNPISGHNTLYWYLQNLGQGPELLIRYENEEAVDDSQLPKDRFSAERLKGVDSTLKIQPAELGDSAVYLCASSASRSGQANNEQFFGPGTRLTVL.

The chain recombines TRBV7-9 with TRBJ1-2; D not certain. CDR3 size: 13 residues. V gave up 0 bases and J gave up 4 bases, with 6 bases separating them. Germline V gives CDR1 SEHNR, CDR2 FQNEAQ (reference sequence). This CDR3 is CASSLASPYGYTF. CDR3 nucleotides: TGTGCCAGCAGCTTAGCGAGCCCCTATGGCTACACCTTC.